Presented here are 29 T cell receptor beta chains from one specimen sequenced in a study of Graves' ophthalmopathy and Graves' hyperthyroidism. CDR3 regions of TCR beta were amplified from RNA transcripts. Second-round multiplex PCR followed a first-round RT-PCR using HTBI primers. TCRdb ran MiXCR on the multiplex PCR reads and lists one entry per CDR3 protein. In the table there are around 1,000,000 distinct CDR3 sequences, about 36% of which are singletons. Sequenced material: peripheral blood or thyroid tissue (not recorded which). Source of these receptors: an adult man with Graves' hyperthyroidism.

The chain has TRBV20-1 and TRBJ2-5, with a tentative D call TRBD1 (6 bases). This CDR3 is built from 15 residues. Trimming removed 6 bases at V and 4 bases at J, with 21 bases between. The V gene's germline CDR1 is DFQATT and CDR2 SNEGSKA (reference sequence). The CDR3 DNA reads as TGCAGTGCCGCGCGTTTCAGGGGAATAGGAGAGACCCAGTACTTC. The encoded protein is CSAARFRGIGETQYF.

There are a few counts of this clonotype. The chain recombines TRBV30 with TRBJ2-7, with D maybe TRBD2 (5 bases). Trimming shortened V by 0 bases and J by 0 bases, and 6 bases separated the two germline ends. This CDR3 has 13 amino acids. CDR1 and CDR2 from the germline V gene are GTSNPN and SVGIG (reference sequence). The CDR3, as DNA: TGTGCCTGGAGTGTAACTAGCTCCTACGAGCAGTACTTC. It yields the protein CAWSVTSSYEQYF.

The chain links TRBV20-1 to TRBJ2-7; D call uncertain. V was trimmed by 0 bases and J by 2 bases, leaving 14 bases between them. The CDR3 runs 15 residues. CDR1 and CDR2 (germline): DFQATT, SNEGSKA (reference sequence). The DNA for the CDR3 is TGCAGTGCTAGAGATCTGGCCGGATCCCCCTACGAGCAGTACTTC. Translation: CSARDLAGSPYEQYF.

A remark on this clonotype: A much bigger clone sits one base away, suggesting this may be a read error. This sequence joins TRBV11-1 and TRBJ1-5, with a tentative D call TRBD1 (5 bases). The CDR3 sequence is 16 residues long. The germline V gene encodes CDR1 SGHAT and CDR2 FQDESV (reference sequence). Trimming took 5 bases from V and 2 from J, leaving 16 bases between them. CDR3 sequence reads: CASSHQKGQGNQPQHF. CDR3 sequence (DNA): TGTGCCAGCAGCCACCAAAAGGGGCAGGGCAATCAGCCCCAGCATTTT.

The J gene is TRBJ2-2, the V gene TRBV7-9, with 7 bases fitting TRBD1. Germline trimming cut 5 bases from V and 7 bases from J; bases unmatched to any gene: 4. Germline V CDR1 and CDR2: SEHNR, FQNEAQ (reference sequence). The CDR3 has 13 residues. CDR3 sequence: CASSRAGGGELFF. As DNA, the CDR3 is TGTGCCAGCAGCCGTGCAGGGGGCGGGGAGCTGTTTTTT.

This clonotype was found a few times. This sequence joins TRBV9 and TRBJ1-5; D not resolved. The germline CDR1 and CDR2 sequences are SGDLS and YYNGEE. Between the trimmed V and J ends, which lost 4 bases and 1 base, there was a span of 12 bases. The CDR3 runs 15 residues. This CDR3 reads CASSRSTLSNQPQHF. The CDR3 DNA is TGTGCCAGCAGCCGCTCTACGTTAAGCAATCAGCCCCAGCATTTT.

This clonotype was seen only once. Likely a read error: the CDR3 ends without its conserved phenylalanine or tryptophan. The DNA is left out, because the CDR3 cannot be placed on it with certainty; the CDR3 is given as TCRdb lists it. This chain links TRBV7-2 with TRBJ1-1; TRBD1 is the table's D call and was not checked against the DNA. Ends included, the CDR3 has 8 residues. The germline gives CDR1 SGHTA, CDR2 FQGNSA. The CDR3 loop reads CASSPVQG.

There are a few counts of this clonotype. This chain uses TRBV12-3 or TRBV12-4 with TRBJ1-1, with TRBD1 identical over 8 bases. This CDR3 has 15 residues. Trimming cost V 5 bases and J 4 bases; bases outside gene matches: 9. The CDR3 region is CASSPYRGGTTEAFF. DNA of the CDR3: TGTGCCAGCAGTCCTTACAGGGGGGGAACCACTGAAGCTTTCTTT.

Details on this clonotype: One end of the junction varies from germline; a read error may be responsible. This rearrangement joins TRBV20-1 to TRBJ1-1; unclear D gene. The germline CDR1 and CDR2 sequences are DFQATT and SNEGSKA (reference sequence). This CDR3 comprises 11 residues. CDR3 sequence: CSARSLTGAFF. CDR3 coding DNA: TGCAGTGCTAGGAGCCTAACTGGAGCTTTCTTT.

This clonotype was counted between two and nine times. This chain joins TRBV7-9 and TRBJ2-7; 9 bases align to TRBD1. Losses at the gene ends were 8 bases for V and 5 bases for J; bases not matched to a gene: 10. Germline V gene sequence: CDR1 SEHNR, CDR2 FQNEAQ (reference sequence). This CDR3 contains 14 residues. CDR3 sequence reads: CASVQGQGKDEQYF. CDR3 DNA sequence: TGTGCCAGCGTTCAGGGACAGGGAAAGGACGAGCAGTACTTC.

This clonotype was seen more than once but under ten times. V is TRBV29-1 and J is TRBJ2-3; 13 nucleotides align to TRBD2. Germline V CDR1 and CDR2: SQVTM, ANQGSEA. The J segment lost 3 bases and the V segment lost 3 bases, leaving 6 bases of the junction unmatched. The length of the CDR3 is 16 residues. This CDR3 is CSVEGGLAGLTDTQYF. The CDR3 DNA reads TGCAGCGTTGAGGGGGGACTAGCGGGGCTTACAGATACGCAGTATTTT.

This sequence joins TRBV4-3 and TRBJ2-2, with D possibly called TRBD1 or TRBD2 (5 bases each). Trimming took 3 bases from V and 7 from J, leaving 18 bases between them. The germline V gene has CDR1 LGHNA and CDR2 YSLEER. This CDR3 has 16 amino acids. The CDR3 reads CASSHGSGPSFGELFF. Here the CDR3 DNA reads TGCGCCAGCAGCCATGGATCGGGACCTAGCTTCGGGGAGCTGTTTTTT.

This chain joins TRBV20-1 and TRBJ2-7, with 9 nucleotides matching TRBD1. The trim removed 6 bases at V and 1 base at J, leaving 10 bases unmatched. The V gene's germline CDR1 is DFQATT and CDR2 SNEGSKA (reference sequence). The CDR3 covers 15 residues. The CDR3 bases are TGCAGTGCCCGGACCGGGACAGGGAATTCCTACGAGCAGTACTTC. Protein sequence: CSARTGTGNSYEQYF.

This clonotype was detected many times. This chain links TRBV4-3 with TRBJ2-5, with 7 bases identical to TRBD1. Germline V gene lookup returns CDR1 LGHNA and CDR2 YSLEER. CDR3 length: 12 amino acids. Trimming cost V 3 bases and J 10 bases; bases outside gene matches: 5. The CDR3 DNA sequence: TGCGCCAGCAGCCACGTACAGGGGATCCAGTACTTC. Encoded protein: CASSHVQGIQYF.

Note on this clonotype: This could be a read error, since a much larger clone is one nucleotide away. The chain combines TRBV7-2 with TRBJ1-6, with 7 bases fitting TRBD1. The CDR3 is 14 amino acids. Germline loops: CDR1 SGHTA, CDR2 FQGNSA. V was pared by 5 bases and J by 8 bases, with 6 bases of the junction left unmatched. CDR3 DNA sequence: TGTGCCAGCAGCCAACAGGGGCATGATTCACCCCTCCACTTT. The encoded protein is CASSQQGHDSPLHF.

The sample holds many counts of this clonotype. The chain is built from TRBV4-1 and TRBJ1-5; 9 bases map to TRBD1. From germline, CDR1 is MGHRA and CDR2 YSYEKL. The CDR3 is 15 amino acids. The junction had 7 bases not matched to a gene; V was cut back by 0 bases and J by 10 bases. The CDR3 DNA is TGCGCCAGCAGCCAAGAGAGGACAGGGGACCTTCCCCAGCATTTT. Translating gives CASSQERTGDLPQHF.

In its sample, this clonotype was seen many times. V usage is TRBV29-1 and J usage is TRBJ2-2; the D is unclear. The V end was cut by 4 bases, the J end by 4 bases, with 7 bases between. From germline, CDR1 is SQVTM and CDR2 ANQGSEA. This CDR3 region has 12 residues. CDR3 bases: TGCAGCGTTGCGGTCAGCACCGGGGAGCTGTTTTTT. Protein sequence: CSVAVSTGELFF.

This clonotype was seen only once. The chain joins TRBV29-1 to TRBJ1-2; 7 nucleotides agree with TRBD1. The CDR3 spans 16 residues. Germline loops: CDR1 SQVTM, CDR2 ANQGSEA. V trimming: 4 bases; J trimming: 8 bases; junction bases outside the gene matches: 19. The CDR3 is CSVASGSGDSQGGYTF. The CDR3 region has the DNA TGCAGCGTTGCTTCCGGGTCAGGGGACAGCCAAGGCGGCTACACCTTC. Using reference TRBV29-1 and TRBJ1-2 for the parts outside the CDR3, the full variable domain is SAVISQKPSRDICQRGTSLTIQCQVDSQVTMMFWYRQQPGQSLTLIATANQGSEATYESGFVIDKFPISRPNLTFSTLTVSNMSPEDSSIYLCSVASGSGDSQGGYTFGSGTRLTVV.

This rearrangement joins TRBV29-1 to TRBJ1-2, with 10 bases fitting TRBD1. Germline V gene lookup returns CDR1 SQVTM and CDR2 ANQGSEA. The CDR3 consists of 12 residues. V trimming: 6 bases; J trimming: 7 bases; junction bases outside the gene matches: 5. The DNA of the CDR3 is TGCAGCGTCCTGACAGGGGGCGGTGGCTACACCTTC. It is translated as CSVLTGGGGYTF. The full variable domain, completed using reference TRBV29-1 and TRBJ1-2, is SAVISQKPSRDICQRGTSLTIQCQVDSQVTMMFWYRQQPGQSLTLIATANQGSEATYESGFVIDKFPISRPNLTFSTLTVSNMSPEDSSIYLCSVLTGGGGYTFGSGTRLTVV.

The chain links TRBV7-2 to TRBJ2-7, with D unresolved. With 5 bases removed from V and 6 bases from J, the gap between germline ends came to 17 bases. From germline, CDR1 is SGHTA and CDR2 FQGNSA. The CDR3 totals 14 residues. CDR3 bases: TGTGCCAGCAGCGTTGAATGGTACAGTGGCGAGCAGTACTTC. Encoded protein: CASSVEWYSGEQYF.

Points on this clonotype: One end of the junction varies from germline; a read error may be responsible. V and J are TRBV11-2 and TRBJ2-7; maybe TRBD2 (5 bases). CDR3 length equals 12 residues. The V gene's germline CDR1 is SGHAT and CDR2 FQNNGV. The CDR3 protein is CASSRRTGELYF. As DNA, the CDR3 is TGTGCCAGCAGTCGGCGGACCGGGGAGCTGTACTTC.

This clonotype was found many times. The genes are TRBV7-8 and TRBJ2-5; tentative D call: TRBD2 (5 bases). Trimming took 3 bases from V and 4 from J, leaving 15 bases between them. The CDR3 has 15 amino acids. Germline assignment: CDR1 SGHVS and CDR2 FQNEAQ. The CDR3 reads CASSFRPEGRETQYF. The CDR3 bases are TGTGCCAGCAGCTTCAGACCTGAGGGTAGAGAGACCCAGTACTTC.

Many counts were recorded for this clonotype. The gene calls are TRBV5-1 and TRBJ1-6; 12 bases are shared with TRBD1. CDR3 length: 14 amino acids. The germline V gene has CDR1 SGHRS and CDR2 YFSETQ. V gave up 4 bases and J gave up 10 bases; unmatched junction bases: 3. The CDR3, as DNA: TGCGCCAGCAGCCATGGGACAGGGGGCTCACCCCTCCACTTT. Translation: CASSHGTGGSPLHF.

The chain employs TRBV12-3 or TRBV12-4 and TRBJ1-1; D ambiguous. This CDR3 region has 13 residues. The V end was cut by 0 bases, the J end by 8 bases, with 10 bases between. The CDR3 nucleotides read TGTGCCAGCAGTTTAGCAGCGGGGAAGGAAGCTTTCTTT. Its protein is CASSLAAGKEAFF.

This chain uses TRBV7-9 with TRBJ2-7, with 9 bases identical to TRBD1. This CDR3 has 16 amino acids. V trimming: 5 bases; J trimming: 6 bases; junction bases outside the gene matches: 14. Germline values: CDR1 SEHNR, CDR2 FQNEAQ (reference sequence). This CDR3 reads CASSVRRSTGGGEQYF. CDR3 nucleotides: TGTGCCAGCAGCGTTCGGAGGTCGACAGGGGGTGGCGAGCAGTACTTC.

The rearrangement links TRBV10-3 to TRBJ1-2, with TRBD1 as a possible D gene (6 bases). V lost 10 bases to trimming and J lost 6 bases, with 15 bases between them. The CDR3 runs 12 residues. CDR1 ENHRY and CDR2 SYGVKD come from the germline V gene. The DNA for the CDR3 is TGTGCCAGCATGGCAGGGGCGCATGGCTACACCTTC. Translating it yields CASMAGAHGYTF.

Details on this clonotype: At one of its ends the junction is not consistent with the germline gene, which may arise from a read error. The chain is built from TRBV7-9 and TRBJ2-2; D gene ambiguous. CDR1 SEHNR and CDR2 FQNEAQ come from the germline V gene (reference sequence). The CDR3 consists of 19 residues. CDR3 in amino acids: CASNLIDDGTSNLPGELFF. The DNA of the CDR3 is TGTGCCAGCAACTTAATCGACGACGGCACAAGCAACCTCCCCGGGGAGCTGTTTTTT.

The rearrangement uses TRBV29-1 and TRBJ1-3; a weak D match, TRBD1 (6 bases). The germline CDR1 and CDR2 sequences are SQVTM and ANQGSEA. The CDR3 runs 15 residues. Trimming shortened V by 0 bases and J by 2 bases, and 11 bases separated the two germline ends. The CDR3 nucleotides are TGCAGCGTTGAAGATCGGGGGCCGACTGGAAACACCATATATTTT. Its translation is CSVEDRGPTGNTIYF. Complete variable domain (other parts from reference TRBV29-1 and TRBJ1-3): SAVISQKPSRDICQRGTSLTIQCQVDSQVTMMFWYRQQPGQSLTLIATANQGSEATYESGFVIDKFPISRPNLTFSTLTVSNMSPEDSSIYLCSVEDRGPTGNTIYFGEGSWLTVV.

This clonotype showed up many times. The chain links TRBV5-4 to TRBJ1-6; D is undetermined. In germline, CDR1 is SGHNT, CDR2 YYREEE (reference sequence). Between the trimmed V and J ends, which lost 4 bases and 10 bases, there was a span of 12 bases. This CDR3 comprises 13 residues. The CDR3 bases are TGTGCCAGCAGCCAATTCGCTTCCTCACCCCTCCACTTT. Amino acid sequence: CASSQFASSPLHF.